What follows are 22 T cell receptor beta chains derived from one specimen sequenced in a study of shared clonotypes between healthy human individuals. Assay: immunoSEQ multiplex PCR; the TCRdb copy retains only in-frame clones and omits some. The repertoire includes 650,000 to 800,000 clones, 55% to 80% of them detected once, and about 1.8% sits in the top ten. Sequences were obtained from memory CD4+ T cells sorted from blood. The subset is: CD45RA-negative fraction. The source of these receptors is a woman in her 30s in good health.

V gene TRBV16 combines with J gene TRBJ1-6, with TRBD1 as a possible D gene (5 bases). Germline-derived CDR1 and CDR2 are KGHSY and FQNENV. V was trimmed by 3 bases and J by 13 bases, leaving 19 bases between them. This CDR3 region has 15 residues. CDR3: CASSQSPGARSPLHF. In nucleotides, the CDR3 is TGTGCCAGCAGCCAGTCCCCCGGGGCAAGAAGTCCCCTCCACTTT.

The chain employs TRBV7-6 and TRBJ2-7; D possibly corresponds to TRBD1 (6 bases). The germline CDR1 and CDR2 sequences are SGHVS and FNYEAQ. The CDR3 loop spans 12 amino acids. Trimming removed 1 base at V and 9 bases at J, with 10 bases between. For the CDR3, the DNA is TGTGCCAGCAGCTTAGTGATGGGGGCGCAGTACTTC. It codes for CASSLVMGAQYF.

DNA of the CDR3: TGTGCCAGCACTGGTTCTAGCGGGAGTCTTTTAACCGGGGAGCTGTTTTTT. It encodes CASTGSSGSLLTGELFF. V gene TRBV2 combines with J gene TRBJ2-2, with 10 bases matching TRBD2. Germline lookup yields CDR1 SNHLY and CDR2 FYNNEI. The CDR3 is made up of 17 amino acids. The trim removed 7 bases at V and 5 bases at J, leaving 13 bases unmatched.

In DNA form, the CDR3 reads TGTGCCAGTAGTATCCGGAGCTACAATGAGCAGTTCTTC. The encoded protein is CASSIRSYNEQFF. The rearrangement uses TRBV19 and TRBJ2-1, with no clear D. CDR1 and CDR2 (germline): LNHDA, SQIVND (reference sequence). The CDR3 is 13 amino acids. V lost 3 bases, J lost 3 bases, and 6 bases lay in between. The entire variable domain, with the rest obtained from reference TRBV19 and TRBJ2-1, is as follows: DGGITQSPKYLFRKEGQNVTLSCEQNLNHDAMYWYRQDPGQGLRLIYYSQIVNDFQKGDIAEGYSVSREKKESFPLTVTSAQKNPTAFYLCASSIRSYNEQFFGPGTRLTVL.

The chain joins TRBV19 to TRBJ1-1; D ambiguous. The CDR3 covers 14 residues. Germline V lookup: CDR1 LNHDA, CDR2 SQIVND (reference sequence). Trimming removed 7 bases at V and 6 bases at J, with 18 bases between. The CDR3 loop is CASTGPYSPAEAFF. CDR3 nucleotide sequence: TGTGCCAGTACCGGACCCTATTCGCCGGCTGAAGCTTTCTTT. The full variable domain, its missing parts supplied by reference TRBV19 and TRBJ1-1, is DGGITQSPKYLFRKEGQNVTLSCEQNLNHDAMYWYRQDPGQGLRLIYYSQIVNDFQKGDIAEGYSVSREKKESFPLTVTSAQKNPTAFYLCASTGPYSPAEAFFGQGTRLTVV.

The chain is built from TRBV5-1 and TRBJ2-2; D is ambiguous. The CDR3 sequence is 13 residues long. With 2 bases removed from V and 3 bases from J, the gap between germline ends came to 5 bases. Germline V gene sequence: CDR1 SGHRS, CDR2 YFSETQ. CDR3: CASSFRDTGELFF. In nucleotides, the CDR3 is TGCGCCAGCAGCTTTCGGGACACCGGGGAGCTGTTTTTT.

The chain carries TRBV11-2 and TRBJ2-6; D not resolved. The CDR3 is 15 residues long. Germline V lookup: CDR1 SGHAT, CDR2 FQNNGV. V lost 4 bases and J lost 4, with 11 bases in between. The CDR3 coding sequence is TGTGCCAGCAGCTCTTTAATCGCGGGGGCCAACGTCCTGACTTTC. This translates into CASSSLIAGANVLTF.

Comments on this clone: This same CDR3 is encoded by further DNA sequences in the sample. The chain couples TRBV5-1 to TRBJ2-1; D may be TRBD1 (6 bases). This CDR3 contains 15 residues. Germline assignment: CDR1 SGHRS and CDR2 YFSETQ. V was clipped by 0 bases and J by 5 bases, with 12 bases between them. CDR3 nucleotides: TGCGCCAGCAGCTTGGGGGATCGGGACAACAATGAGCAGTTCTTC. It is translated as CASSLGDRDNNEQFF. Full variable domain (remainder filled in from reference TRBV5-1 and TRBJ2-1): KAGVTQTPRYLIKTRGQQVTLSCSPISGHRSVSWYQQTPGQGLQFLFEYFSETQRNKGNFPGRFSGRQFSNSRSEMNVSTLELGDSALYLCASSLGDRDNNEQFFGPGTRLTVL.

The V gene is TRBV19, the J gene TRBJ2-5, with D tentatively TRBD2 (7 bases). The CDR3 loop spans 17 amino acids. The V and J ends lost 2 bases and 5 bases respectively, with 21 bases between them. The germline V gene has CDR1 LNHDA and CDR2 SQIVND (reference sequence). CDR3 coding DNA: TGTGCCAGTAGTATAACCCGGCGGGGGCCCTTAGTGGAGACCCAGTACTTC. Its translation is CASSITRRGPLVETQYF.

V usage is TRBV14 and J usage is TRBJ2-1, with D perhaps TRBD2 (6 bases). Germline lookup yields CDR1 SGHDN and CDR2 FVKESK. The CDR3 is 13 residues long. With 1 base removed from V and 9 bases from J, the gap between germline ends came to 10 bases. CDR3 amino acids: CASSQAYGSEQFF. The CDR3, as DNA: TGTGCCAGCAGCCAAGCTTACGGGAGTGAGCAGTTCTTC.

The genes are TRBV6-5 and TRBJ2-7; D unresolved. The germline V gene has CDR1 MNHEY and CDR2 SVGAGI. V shed 7 bases and J shed 3 bases, with 13 bases lying between them. The CDR3 extends over 13 amino acids. In nucleotides, the CDR3 is TGTGCCAGCAAAAAGGGCAGCAACTACGAGCAGTACTTC. It codes for CASKKGSNYEQYF.

This clone was picked up one time. V usage is TRBV25-1 and J usage is TRBJ2-2; D might be TRBD2 (6 bases). The CDR3 has 16 residues. Germline V gene lookup returns CDR1 MGHDK and CDR2 SYGVNS. V lost 2 bases and J lost 4, with 14 bases in between. CDR3: CASSENPQAGTGELFF. The CDR3 bases are TGTGCCAGCAGTGAAAACCCACAAGCGGGCACCGGGGAGCTGTTTTTT.

This rearrangement joins TRBV28 to TRBJ1-3; D gene unclear. V was trimmed by 9 bases and J by 4 bases, leaving 7 bases between them. This CDR3 region has 11 residues. Per germline, CDR1 MDHEN and CDR2 SYDVKM. CDR3 sequence (DNA): TGTGCCAGTCATATCGGAAACACCATATATTTT. It specifies CASHIGNTIYF.

The chain is built from TRBV5-1 and TRBJ2-7; 14 positions agree with TRBD2. The CDR3 contains 17 residues. The V and J ends lost 3 bases and 5 bases, in that order; junction bases with no gene match: 10. CDR1 and CDR2 (germline): SGHRS, YFSETQ. In DNA form, the CDR3 reads TGCGCCAGCAGCTCCCGACTAGCGGGAGGGCCCGCGAACGAGCAGTACTTC. Protein sequence: CASSSRLAGGPANEQYF.

This clone was detected ten times or more. V gene TRBV7-2 combines with J gene TRBJ2-2; 15 nucleotides line up with TRBD2. J lost 5 bases, V lost 5 bases, and 3 bases had no gene match. CDR3 length: 16 amino acids. Germline V gene sequence: CDR1 SGHTA, CDR2 FQGNSA. In DNA form, the CDR3 reads TGTGCCAGCAGCAGAGGACTAGCGGGAGGGACCGGGGAGCTGTTTTTT. This sequence encodes CASSRGLAGGTGELFF.

The gene calls are TRBV28 and TRBJ1-5; 7 bases line up with TRBD1. This CDR3 has 13 amino acids. The V gene's germline CDR1 is MDHEN and CDR2 SYDVKM. The junction had 2 bases not matched to a gene; V was cut back by 7 bases and J by 2 bases. The CDR3 DNA follows: TGTGCCAGCACCGGACAGGGCAATCAGCCCCAGCATTTT. It specifies CASTGQGNQPQHF.

This clone has a single count. The chain carries TRBV5-6 and TRBJ2-7, with D possibly matching TRBD1 (6 bases). The CDR3 runs to 14 residues. Germline CDR1 reads SGHDT; CDR2 reads YYEEEE. V shed 4 bases and J shed 1 base, with 12 bases lying between them. The CDR3 reads CASSPRTASYEQYF. The CDR3 nucleotides read TGTGCCAGCAGCCCCAGGACAGCATCCTACGAGCAGTACTTC.

This clone was counted between two and nine times. V is TRBV7-9 and J is TRBJ2-3; D is undetermined. V shed 4 bases and J shed 5 bases, with 19 bases lying between them. This CDR3 comprises 16 residues. Germline V CDR1 and CDR2: SEHNR, FQNEAQ (reference sequence). This CDR3 reads CASSSRKAAHLDTQYF. The CDR3 nucleotides read TGTGCCAGCAGCTCCCGTAAAGCAGCCCATCTAGATACGCAGTATTTT.

The chain links TRBV7-2 to TRBJ2-1; D is possibly TRBD1 or TRBD2 (5 bases each). V shed 1 base and J shed 0 bases, with 13 bases lying between them. This CDR3 has 17 residues. Germline CDR1 is SGHTA and CDR2 is FQGNSA. The CDR3 nucleotides read TGTGCCAGCAGCTTAGAGGGGACCCGGAGCTCCTACAATGAGCAGTTCTTC. This translates into CASSLEGTRSSYNEQFF.

J is TRBJ1-2 and V is TRBV28, with 7 bases aligning to TRBD1. Trimming cost V 5 bases and J 4 bases; bases outside gene matches: 10. The CDR3 is 15 residues long. Per germline, CDR1 MDHEN and CDR2 SYDVKM. The CDR3 DNA reads as TGTGCCAGCAGTGTAGGGACAGCGGCATCCTATGGCTACACCTTC. Its translation: CASSVGTAASYGYTF.

This clone was seen just once. This CDR3 is CATFGTGLSYGYTF. The CDR3 bases are TGTGCCACATTCGGGACAGGGTTGAGCTATGGCTACACCTTC. This chain uses TRBV19 with TRBJ1-2, with 9 bases identical to TRBD1. CDR1 LNHDA and CDR2 SQIVND come from the germline V gene (reference sequence). CDR3 length equals 14 residues. After removal of 10 bases from V and 4 bases from J, the junction contained 10 bases not matched to a gene. Combining the CDR3 with reference TRBV19 and TRBJ1-2 gives the whole variable domain DGGITQSPKYLFRKEGQNVTLSCEQNLNHDAMYWYRQDPGQGLRLIYYSQIVNDFQKGDIAEGYSVSREKKESFPLTVTSAQKNPTAFYLCATFGTGLSYGYTFGSGTRLTVV.

The chain employs TRBV10-1 and TRBJ1-1; D unclear. V was clipped by 2 bases and J by 4 bases, with 11 bases between them. The CDR3 runs to 14 residues. CDR1 WNHNN and CDR2 SYGVQD come from the germline V gene (reference sequence). CDR3 sequence: CASSERQGGTEAFF. As DNA, the CDR3 is TGCGCCAGCAGTGAGCGCCAAGGTGGCACTGAAGCTTTCTTT.